The table lists the clone carrying this T cell receptor (beta chain) with many counts. The entry originates in a study of Graves' ophthalmopathy and Graves' hyperthyroidism. RNA transcripts served as template for amplifying TCR beta CDR3 sequences. HTBI-primed RT-PCR formed the first round, and a multiplex PCR formed the second. TCRdb re-called the multiplex PCR reads through MiXCR, storing one row per CDR3 protein. The sample holds 35,000 to 45,000 distinct CDR3 sequences, 45% to 55% seen once. The diagnostic workup employed clinical symptoms, serum thyroxine, TRAb, thyroid ultrasound and orbital computed tomography. This CDR3 is 16 amino acids long. V shed 3 bases, J shed 8 bases, and the junction held 12 bases outside the gene matches. CDR1 and CDR2 from the germline V gene are DFQATT and SNEGSKA (reference sequence).

This rearrangement joins TRBV20-1 to TRBJ2-3, with 12 bases lining up with TRBD2. Source material: peripheral blood. The receptor comes from an adult woman with stable Graves' hyperthyroidism. CDR3 nucleotide sequence: TGCAGTGCTAGCCTTAGGACTAGCGGGACCCAGGGTACGCAGTATTTT. Its translation is CSASLRTSGTQGTQYF.